This T cell receptor (beta chain) was found in a study of shared clonotypes between healthy human individuals. Replicate sorted-subset PCRs were loaded with 150 to 250 ng DNA, approximately 31,000 T cell genomes. The repertoire was sequenced with immunoSEQ multiplex PCR; TCRdb's copy has only in-frame clones and lacks some. The data contain 600,000 to 700,000 clones, 55% to 85% of them seen just once; the ten biggest clones take up 1.5% to 2%. The CDR3 is made up of 14 amino acids. Germline V gives CDR1 LNHDA, CDR2 SQIVND (reference sequence). Unmatched junction bases numbered 4, after V lost 5 bases and J lost 4 bases. A word on this clone: The antigen is unknown.

General observations from the study: The study drew on few donors, limiting represented genetic and exposure-history diversity.

This TCR came from a woman in her 30s in good health. The specimen sequenced was memory CD4+ T cells sorted from blood. Stated subset: CD45RA-negative fraction. The gene calls are TRBV19 and TRBJ2-3; 9 bases fit TRBD1. The CDR3 nucleotides read TGTGCCAGTAGTTCAGGACAGGGGTCAGATACGCAGTATTTT. Residues: CASSSGQGSDTQYF.